Listed here are 3 T cell receptor beta chains from one sample, sequenced in a study of blood T cells in healthy people across ages. Primed by a sample-barcoded 5' primer and a J-beta primer mix, a second PCR proceeded for 7 to 11 cycles. From the 5' RACE reads, TCRdb called clonotypes with MiXCR, one entry per CDR3 protein. The sample holds hundreds of thousands of distinct CDR3 sequences, about 30% seen once. Source material: blood. These receptor sequences come from a woman aged 80 or over in good health.

This clonotype turned up a few times. The genes are TRBV5-1 and TRBJ1-1, with 7 bases lining up with TRBD1. The CDR3 has 16 amino acids. The ends lost 4 bases at V and 2 bases at J; junction bases unmatched: 11. Germline CDR1 SGHRS, CDR2 YFSETQ. The CDR3 sequence: CASSANSGTANTEAFF. The CDR3 DNA follows: TGCGCCAGCAGCGCAAACTCCGGGACAGCAAACACTGAAGCTTTCTTT.

With respect to this clonotype: This could be a read error, since a much larger clone is one nucleotide away. In DNA, the CDR3 is TGTGCCAGCAGTTCTCTGACCTCACTCTACAAGCAGTACTTC. It is translated as CASSSLTSLYKQYF. The chain is built from TRBV27 and TRBJ2-5; the D is unclear. The ends were cut back, 4 bases at V and 11 bases at J, with 20 bases in the middle. Per germline, CDR1 MNHEY and CDR2 SMNVEV (reference sequence). The CDR3 is 14 amino acids.

This clonotype has ten or more counts. The rearrangement uses TRBV4-1 and TRBJ2-1; D assignment may be TRBD1 or TRBD2 (5 bases each). This CDR3 has 17 amino acids. CDR1 and CDR2 (germline): MGHRA, YSYEKL. Trimming stripped 3 bases from V and 4 bases from J, with 19 bases between. DNA for the CDR3: TGCGCCAGCAGCCAGGAGGAGAGACAGTACAGGTACAATGAGCAGTTCTTC. This translates into CASSQEERQYRYNEQFF.